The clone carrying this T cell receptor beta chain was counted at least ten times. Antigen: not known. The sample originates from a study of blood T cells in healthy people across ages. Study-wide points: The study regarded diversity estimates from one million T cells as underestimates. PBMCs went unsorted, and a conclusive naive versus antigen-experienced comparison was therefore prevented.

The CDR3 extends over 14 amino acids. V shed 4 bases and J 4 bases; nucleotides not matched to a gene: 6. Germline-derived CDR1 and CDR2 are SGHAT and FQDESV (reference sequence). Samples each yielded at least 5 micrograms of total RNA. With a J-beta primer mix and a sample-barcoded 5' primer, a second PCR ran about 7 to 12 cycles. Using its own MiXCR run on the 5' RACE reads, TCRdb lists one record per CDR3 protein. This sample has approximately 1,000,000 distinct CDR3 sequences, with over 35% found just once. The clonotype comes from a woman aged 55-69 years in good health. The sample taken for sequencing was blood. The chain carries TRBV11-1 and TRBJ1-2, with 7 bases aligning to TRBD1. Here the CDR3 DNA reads TGTGCCAGCAGCTCCCGAGGGGGCAGCTATGGCTACACCTTC. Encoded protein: CASSSRGGSYGYTF.